The 6 T cell receptor beta chains presented below share a single source sample, sequenced in a study of post-analysis software for immune sequencing data. Findings and caveats of the study: In patients, about five TRBV segments were more frequent than in controls, with TRBV5-6, TRBV5-1 and TRBV20-1 among them.

The authors incorporated unique molecular identifiers into the TCR beta cDNA libraries. One entry per CDR3 protein results from TCRdb running MiXCR on the PCR reads. The sample gives a few hundred thousand distinct CDR3 sequences, 35% to 45% of which show up once; 7.6% is in the top ten. Their antigen targets remain unknown. The sample taken for sequencing was blood. These receptors were taken from a girl aged 2 to 10 with multiple sclerosis.

This clonotype was detected only a few times. The V gene is TRBV20-1, the J gene TRBJ2-1, with D possibly being TRBD1 (6 bases). This CDR3 is 14 amino acids long. Per the germline V gene, CDR1 is DFQATT and CDR2 is SNEGSKA (reference sequence). V was pared by 6 bases and J by 9 bases, with 21 bases between. CDR3 protein: CSARKTGTRIEQFF. The DNA for the CDR3 is TGCAGTGCCAGGAAAACAGGGACCCGCATTGAGCAGTTCTTC.

This clonotype was seen only a few times. The chain couples TRBV12-3 or TRBV12-4 to TRBJ2-5; a possible D gene is TRBD2 (6 bases). The ends were cut back, 3 bases at V and 2 bases at J, with 13 bases in the middle. The CDR3 is 15 residues long. CDR3 in DNA: TGTGCCAGCAGTTTCTCGGGGGTAGGGCAAGAGACCCAGTACTTC. It codes for CASSFSGVGQETQYF.

V usage is TRBV4-3 and J usage is TRBJ2-7; D tentatively reads TRBD1 or TRBD2 (6 bases each). Between the trimmed V and J ends, which lost 0 bases and 7 bases, there was a span of 31 bases. Germline assignment: CDR1 LGHNA and CDR2 YSLEER. The CDR3 is 20 amino acids. Written as DNA, the CDR3 is TGCGCCAGCAGCCAAGATCGAGGGGGACACCGATGCGGGACGCCTAGTGAGCAGTACTTC. Translated, it gives CASSQDRGGHRCGTPSEQYF.

This clonotype was counted a few times. V is TRBV29-1 and J is TRBJ1-2; 8 bases map to TRBD1. CDR3 length equals 14 residues. From germline, CDR1 is SQVTM and CDR2 ANQGSEA. Trimming at V came to 8 bases and at J to 7 bases, leaving 15 bases not matched to a gene. The CDR3 loop is CSMRADRVVGGYTF. CDR3 sequence (DNA): TGCAGCATGAGAGCGGACAGGGTTGTGGGTGGCTACACCTTC.

The chain has TRBV28 and TRBJ1-2; maybe TRBD1 (5 bases). V was pared by 4 bases and J by 8 bases, with 14 bases between. Germline V lookup: CDR1 MDHEN, CDR2 SYDVKM. This CDR3 region has 13 residues. The CDR3 DNA reads TGTGCCAGCAGTTCGGTCAGGGTTAGGGGCTACACCTTC. Translating it yields CASSSVRVRGYTF.

The chain is built from TRBV5-6 and TRBJ2-5; D unresolved. The CDR3 consists of 14 residues. The V gene lost 3 bases and the J gene lost 1 base, with 10 bases spanning the gap. Germline V lookup: CDR1 SGHDT, CDR2 YYEEEE. In nucleotides, the CDR3 is TGTGCCAGCAGCTGGACGACGATCCAAGAGACCCAGTACTTC. Encoded protein: CASSWTTIQETQYF.